This entry describes one T cell receptor beta chain. Here immunoSEQ multiplex PCR was the method, and the copy in TCRdb shows in-frame clones only, minus some. The sample holds 98,000 or so clones, about 80% seen once. With 4 bases removed from V and 4 bases from J, the gap between germline ends came to 13 bases. CDR1 is MNHEY and CDR2 is SVGAGI in the germline V gene. The CDR3 totals 14 residues. The entry originates in a study of OX40 agonist ivuxolimab in advanced cancers. The genes are TRBV6-5 and TRBJ1-1; unclear D gene. The sequence came from an adult with an advanced solid tumor such as melanoma, head and neck, liver or kidney cancer. Sequencing was performed on CD4+ or CD8+ T cells sorted from blood, taken in a trial of the OX40 agonist ivuxolimab. The CDR3 nucleotides read TGTGCCAGCAGTTTAGGTCCCGGAGGCACTGAAGCTTTCTTT. This encodes CASSLGPGGTEAFF.